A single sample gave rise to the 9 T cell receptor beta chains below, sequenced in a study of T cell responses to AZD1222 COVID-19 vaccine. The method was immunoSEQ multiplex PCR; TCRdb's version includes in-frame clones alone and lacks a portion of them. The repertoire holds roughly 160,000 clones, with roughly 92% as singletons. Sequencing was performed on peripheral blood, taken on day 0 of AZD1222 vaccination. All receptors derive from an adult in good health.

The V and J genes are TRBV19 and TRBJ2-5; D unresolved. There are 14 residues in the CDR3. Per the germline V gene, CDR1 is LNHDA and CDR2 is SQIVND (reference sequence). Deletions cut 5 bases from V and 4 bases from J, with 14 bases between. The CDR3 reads CASSSPPRRETQYF. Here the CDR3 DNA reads TGTGCCAGTAGTTCACCGCCCCGCCGAGAGACCCAGTACTTC.

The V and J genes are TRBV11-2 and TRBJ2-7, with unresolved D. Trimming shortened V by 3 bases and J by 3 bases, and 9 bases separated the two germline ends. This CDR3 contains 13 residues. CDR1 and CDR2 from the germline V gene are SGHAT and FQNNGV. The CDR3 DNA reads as TGTGCCAGCAGCTTTTCCCAATACTACGAGCAGTACTTC. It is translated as CASSFSQYYEQYF.

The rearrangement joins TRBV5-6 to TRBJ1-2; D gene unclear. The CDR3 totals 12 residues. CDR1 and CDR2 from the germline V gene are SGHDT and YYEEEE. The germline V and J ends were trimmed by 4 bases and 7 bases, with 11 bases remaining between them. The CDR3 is CASSLTGTGYTF. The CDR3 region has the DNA TGTGCCAGCAGCCTGACGGGTACTGGCTACACCTTC.

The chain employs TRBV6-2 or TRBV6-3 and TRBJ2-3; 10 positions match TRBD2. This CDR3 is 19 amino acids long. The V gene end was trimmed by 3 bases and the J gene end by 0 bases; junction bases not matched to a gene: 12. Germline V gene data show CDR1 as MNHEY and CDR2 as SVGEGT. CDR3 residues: CASSYERGGPRVSTDTQYF. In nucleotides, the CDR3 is TGTGCCAGCAGTTATGAGCGGGGGGGCCCCCGGGTTAGCACAGATACGCAGTATTTT.

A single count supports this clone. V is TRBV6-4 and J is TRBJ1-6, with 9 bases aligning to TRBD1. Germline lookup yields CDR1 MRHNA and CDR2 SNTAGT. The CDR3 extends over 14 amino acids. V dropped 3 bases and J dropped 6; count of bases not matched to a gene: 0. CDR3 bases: TGTGCCAGCAGTGAGGGACAGGGTAATTCACCCCTCCACTTT. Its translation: CASSEGQGNSPLHF.

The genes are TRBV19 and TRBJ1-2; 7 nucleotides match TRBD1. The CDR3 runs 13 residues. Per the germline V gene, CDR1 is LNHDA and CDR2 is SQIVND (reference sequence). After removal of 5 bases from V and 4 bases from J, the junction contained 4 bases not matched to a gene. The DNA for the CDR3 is TGTGCCAGTAGTCTCGACAGGGCCTATGGCTACACCTTC. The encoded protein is CASSLDRAYGYTF.

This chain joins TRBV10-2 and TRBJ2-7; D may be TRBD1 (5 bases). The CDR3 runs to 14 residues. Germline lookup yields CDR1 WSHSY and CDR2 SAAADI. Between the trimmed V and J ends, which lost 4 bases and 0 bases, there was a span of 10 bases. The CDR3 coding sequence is TGCGCCAGCAGTGCGACAGTTAGCTCCTACGAGCAGTACTTC. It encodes CASSATVSSYEQYF.

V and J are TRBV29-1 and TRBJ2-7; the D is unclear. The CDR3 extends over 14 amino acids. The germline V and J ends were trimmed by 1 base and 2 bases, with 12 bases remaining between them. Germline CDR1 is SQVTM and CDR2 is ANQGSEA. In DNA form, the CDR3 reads TGCAGCGTTGAAGGCCTTCGTAACACCTACGAGCAGTACTTC. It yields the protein CSVEGLRNTYEQYF.

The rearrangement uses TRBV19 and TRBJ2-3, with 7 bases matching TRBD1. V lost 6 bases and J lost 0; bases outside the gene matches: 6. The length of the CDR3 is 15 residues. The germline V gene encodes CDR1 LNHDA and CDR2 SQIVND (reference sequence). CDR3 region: CASRHRGLSTDTQYF. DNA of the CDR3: TGTGCCAGTAGGCACAGGGGTCTTAGCACAGATACGCAGTATTTT.